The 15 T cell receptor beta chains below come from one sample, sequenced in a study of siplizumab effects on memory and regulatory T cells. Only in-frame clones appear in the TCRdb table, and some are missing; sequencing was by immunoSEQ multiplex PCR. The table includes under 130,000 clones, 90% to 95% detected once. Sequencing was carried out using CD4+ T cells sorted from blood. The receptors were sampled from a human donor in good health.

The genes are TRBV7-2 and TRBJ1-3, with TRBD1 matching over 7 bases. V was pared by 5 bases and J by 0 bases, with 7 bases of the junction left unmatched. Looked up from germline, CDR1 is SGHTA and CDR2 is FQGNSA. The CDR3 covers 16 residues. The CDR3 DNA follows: TGTGCCAGCAGCCCGCAGGGACAGATCTCTGGAAACACCATATATTTT. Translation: CASSPQGQISGNTIYF.

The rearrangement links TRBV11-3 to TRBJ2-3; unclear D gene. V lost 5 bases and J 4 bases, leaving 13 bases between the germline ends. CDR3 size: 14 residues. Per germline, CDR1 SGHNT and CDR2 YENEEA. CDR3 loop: CASSGSRLSDTQYF. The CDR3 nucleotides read TGTGCCAGCAGCGGCTCGCGGCTTTCAGATACGCAGTATTTT.

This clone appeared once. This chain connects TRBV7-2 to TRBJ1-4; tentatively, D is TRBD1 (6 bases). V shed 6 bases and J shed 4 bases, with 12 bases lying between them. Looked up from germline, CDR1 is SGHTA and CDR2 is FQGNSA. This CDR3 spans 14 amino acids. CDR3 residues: CASSPTGSNEKLFF. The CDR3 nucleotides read TGTGCCAGCAGTCCGACAGGAAGTAATGAAAAACTGTTTTTT.

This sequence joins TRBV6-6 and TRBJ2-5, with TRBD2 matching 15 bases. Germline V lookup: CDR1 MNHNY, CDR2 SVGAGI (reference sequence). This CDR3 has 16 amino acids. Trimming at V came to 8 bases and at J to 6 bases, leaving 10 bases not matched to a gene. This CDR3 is CASSRTSGRVSQTQYF. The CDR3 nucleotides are TGTGCCAGCTCCCGGACTAGCGGGAGGGTGTCGCAGACCCAGTACTTC.

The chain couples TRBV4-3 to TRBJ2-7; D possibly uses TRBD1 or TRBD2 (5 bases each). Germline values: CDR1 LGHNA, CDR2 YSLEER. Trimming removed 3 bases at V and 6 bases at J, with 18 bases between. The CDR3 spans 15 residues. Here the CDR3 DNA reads TGCGCCAGCAGCCAGGACCGGTTGGGGGTTGCCGAGCAGTACTTC. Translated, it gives CASSQDRLGVAEQYF.

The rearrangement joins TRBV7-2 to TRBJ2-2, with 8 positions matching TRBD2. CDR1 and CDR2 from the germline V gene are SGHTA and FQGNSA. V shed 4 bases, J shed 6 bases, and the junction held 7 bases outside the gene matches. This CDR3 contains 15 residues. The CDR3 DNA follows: TGTGCCAGCAGCTCGGGACTAGTAAGTTCCGGGGAGCTGTTTTTT. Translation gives CASSSGLVSSGELFF.

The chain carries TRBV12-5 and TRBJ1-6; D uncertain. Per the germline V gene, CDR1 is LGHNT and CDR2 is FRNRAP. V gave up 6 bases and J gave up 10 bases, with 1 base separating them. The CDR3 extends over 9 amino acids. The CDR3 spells CASGSPLHF. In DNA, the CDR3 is TGTGCTAGTGGGTCACCCCTCCACTTT.

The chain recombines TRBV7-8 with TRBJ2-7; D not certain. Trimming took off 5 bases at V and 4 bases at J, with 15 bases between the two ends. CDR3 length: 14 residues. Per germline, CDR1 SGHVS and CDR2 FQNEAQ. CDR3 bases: TGTGCCAGCAGCCCACGGGCCCACGGTTACGAGCAGTACTTC. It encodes CASSPRAHGYEQYF.

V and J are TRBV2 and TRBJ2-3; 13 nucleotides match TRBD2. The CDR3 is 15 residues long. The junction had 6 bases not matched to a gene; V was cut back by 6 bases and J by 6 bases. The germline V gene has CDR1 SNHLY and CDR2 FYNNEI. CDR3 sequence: CASRPMTSGGDTQYF. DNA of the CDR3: TGTGCCAGCAGACCTATGACTAGCGGGGGGGATACGCAGTATTTT. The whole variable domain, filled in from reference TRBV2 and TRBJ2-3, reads EPEVTQTPSHQVTQMGQEVILRCVPISNHLYFYWYRQILGQKVEFLVSFYNNEISEKSEIFDDQFSVERPDGSNFTLKIRSTKLEDSAMYFCASRPMTSGGDTQYFGPGTRLTVL.

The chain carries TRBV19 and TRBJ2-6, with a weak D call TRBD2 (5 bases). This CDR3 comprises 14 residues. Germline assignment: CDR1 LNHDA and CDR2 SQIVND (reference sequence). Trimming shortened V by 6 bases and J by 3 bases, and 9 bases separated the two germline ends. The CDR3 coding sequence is TGTGCCAGTAGCGAGAGGGTTGGGGCCAACGTCCTGACTTTC. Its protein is CASSERVGANVLTF. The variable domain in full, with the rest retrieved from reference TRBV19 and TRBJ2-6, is DGGITQSPKYLFRKEGQNVTLSCEQNLNHDAMYWYRQDPGQGLRLIYYSQIVNDFQKGDIAEGYSVSREKKESFPLTVTSAQKNPTAFYLCASSERVGANVLTFGAGSRLTVL.

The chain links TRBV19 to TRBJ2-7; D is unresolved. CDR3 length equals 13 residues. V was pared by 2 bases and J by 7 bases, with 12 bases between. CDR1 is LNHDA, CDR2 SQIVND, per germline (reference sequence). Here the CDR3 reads CASSITPTEEQYF. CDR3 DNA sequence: TGTGCCAGTAGTATAACCCCTACTGAAGAGCAGTACTTC.

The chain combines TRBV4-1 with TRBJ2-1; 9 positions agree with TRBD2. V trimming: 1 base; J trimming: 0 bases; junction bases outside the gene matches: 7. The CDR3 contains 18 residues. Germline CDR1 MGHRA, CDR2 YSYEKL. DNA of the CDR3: TGCGCCAGCAGCCAAGGAGAGAGGACTAGCGCCTCCTACAATGAGCAGTTCTTC. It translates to CASSQGERTSASYNEQFF.

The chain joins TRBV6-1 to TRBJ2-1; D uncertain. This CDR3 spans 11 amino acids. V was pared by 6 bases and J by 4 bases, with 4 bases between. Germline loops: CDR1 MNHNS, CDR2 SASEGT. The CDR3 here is CASRGYNEQFF. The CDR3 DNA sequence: TGTGCCAGCAGGGGGTACAATGAGCAGTTCTTC.

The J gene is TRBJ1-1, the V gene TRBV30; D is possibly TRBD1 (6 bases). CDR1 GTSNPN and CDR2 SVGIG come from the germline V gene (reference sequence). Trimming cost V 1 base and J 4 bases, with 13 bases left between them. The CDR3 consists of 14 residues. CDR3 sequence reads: CAWSAQGRTTEAFF. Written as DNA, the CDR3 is TGTGCCTGGAGTGCCCAGGGGAGGACCACTGAAGCTTTCTTT. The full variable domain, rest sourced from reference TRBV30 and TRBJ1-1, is SQTIHQWPATLVQPVGSPLSLECTVEGTSNPNLYWYRQAAGRGLQLLFYSVGIGQISSEVPQNLSASRPQDRQFILSSKKLLLSDSGFYLCAWSAQGRTTEAFFGQGTRLTVV.

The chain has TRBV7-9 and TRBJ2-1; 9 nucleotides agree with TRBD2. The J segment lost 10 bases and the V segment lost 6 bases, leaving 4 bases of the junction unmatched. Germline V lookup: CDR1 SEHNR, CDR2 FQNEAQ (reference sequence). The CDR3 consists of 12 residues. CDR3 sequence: CASSPGLAEQFF. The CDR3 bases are TGTGCCAGCAGTCCCGGACTAGCGGAGCAGTTCTTC.